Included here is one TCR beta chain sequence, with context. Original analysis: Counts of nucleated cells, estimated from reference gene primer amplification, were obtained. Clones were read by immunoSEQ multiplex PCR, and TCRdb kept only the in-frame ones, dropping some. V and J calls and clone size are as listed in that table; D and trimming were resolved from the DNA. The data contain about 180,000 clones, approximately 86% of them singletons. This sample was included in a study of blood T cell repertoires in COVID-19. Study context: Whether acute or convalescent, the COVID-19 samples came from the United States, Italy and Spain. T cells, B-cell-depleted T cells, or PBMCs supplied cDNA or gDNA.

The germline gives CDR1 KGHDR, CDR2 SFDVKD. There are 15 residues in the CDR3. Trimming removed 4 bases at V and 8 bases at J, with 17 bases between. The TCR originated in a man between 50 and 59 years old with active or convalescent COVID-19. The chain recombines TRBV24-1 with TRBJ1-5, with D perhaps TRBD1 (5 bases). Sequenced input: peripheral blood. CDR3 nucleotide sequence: TGTGCCACCAGTGAGGGCAGGGTAATCTGGGAGCCCCAGCATTTT. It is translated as CATSEGRVIWEPQHF.